The 26 T cell receptor beta chains given below trace back to one sample, sequenced in a study of blood T cell repertoires in COVID-19. Method: immunoSEQ multiplex PCR; TCRdb's copy keeps in-frame clones and lacks some. The table has more than 15,000 clones, around nine tenths seen once. Input material: peripheral blood. The receptor source for this set is a man aged 55 to 70 with acute or convalescent COVID-19.

By share, this clone ranks as medium-sized (0.01 to 0.1%). The chain links TRBV12-3 or TRBV12-4 to TRBJ1-5; D may be TRBD1 (5 bases). V was shortened by 7 bases and J by 6 bases, with 10 bases between the two germline ends. The CDR3 spans 12 residues. The CDR3: CASTGGVQPQHF. The CDR3 bases are TGTGCCAGCACGGGGGGAGTTCAGCCCCAGCATTTT.

The chain couples TRBV7-2 to TRBJ1-1; no clear D. The CDR3 totals 14 residues. Germline V gene data show CDR1 as SGHTA and CDR2 as FQGNSA. Deletions cut 3 bases from V and 0 bases from J, with 8 bases between. The CDR3 is CASSLAGLNTEAFF. Written as DNA, the CDR3 is TGTGCCAGCAGCTTGGCAGGCTTGAACACTGAAGCTTTCTTT.

This CDR3 is CASSEPRQGSDTEAFF. DNA of the CDR3: TGTGCCAGCAGTGAACCCAGACAGGGTTCGGACACTGAAGCTTTCTTT. The V gene is TRBV6-1, the J gene TRBJ1-1; TRBD1 matches at 7 bases. The CDR3 contains 16 residues. The ends lost 2 bases at V and 3 bases at J; junction bases unmatched: 9. Germline V gene data show CDR1 as MNHNS and CDR2 as SASEGT.

V usage is TRBV28 and J usage is TRBJ1-2; no clear D gene. The CDR3 runs 12 residues. V was clipped by 8 bases and J by 3 bases, with 10 bases between them. CDR1 and CDR2 (germline): MDHEN, SYDVKM. In DNA form, the CDR3 reads TGTGCCAGCTACTTGAGGGACTATGGCTACACCTTC. Residues: CASYLRDYGYTF.

This chain joins TRBV30 and TRBJ2-5; possible D gene TRBD2, 5 bases. Germline V lookup: CDR1 GTSNPN, CDR2 SVGIG (reference sequence). The CDR3 runs to 15 residues. Trimming pared 3 bases from V and 0 bases from J, leaving 14 bases between. The CDR3 DNA follows: TGTGCCTGGAGGAGCGAACTAGTGTACCAAGAGACCCAGTACTTC. As protein: CAWRSELVYQETQYF.

The chain carries TRBV10-2 and TRBJ1-3; tentatively, D is TRBD1 (5 bases). This CDR3 has 14 amino acids. From germline, CDR1 is WSHSY and CDR2 SAAADI. With 10 bases removed from V and 0 bases from J, the gap between germline ends came to 13 bases. CDR3 sequence reads: CATRAGNSGNTIYF. CDR3 in DNA: TGCGCCACTCGGGCAGGGAACTCTGGAAACACCATATATTTT.

The chain is built from TRBV29-1 and TRBJ2-7; D possibly corresponds to TRBD2 (6 bases). The germline V and J ends were trimmed by 7 bases and 6 bases, with 22 bases remaining between them. The germline V gene has CDR1 SQVTM and CDR2 ANQGSEA. This CDR3 region has 14 residues. The CDR3 loop is CSGTSGTSGSEQYF. In nucleotides, the CDR3 is TGCAGCGGCACGAGTGGGACTTCCGGGAGCGAGCAGTACTTC.

The chain has TRBV2 and TRBJ1-5; maybe TRBD1 (6 bases). The V gene lost 4 bases and the J gene lost 4 bases, with 8 bases spanning the gap. CDR1 is SNHLY and CDR2 is FYNNEI in the germline V gene. The CDR3 loop spans 13 amino acids. The CDR3 DNA sequence: TGTGCCAGCAGTGGGCAGGGGAATCAGCCCCAGCATTTT. Protein sequence: CASSGQGNQPQHF.

Worth noting for this clone: A junction end diverges from the germline sequence, so it may reflect a read error. The J gene is TRBJ1-1, the V gene TRBV19, with 9 bases aligning to TRBD1. Per germline, CDR1 LNHDA and CDR2 SQIVND (reference sequence). This CDR3 region has 17 residues. This CDR3 is CAISRSYRGRLGTEAFF. The CDR3 DNA is TGTGCCATTAGTAGATCCTACAGGGGGCGCTTGGGGACTGAAGCTTTCTTT.

The gene calls are TRBV11-2 and TRBJ1-1; tentatively, D is TRBD1 (5 bases). CDR1 SGHAT and CDR2 FQNNGV come from the germline V gene. V was cut by 8 bases and J by 8 bases, with 15 bases left in between. This CDR3 comprises 12 residues. The DNA for the CDR3 is TGTGCCAGCGGCCACGTCCAGGGAGAAGCTTTCTTT. Amino acid sequence: CASGHVQGEAFF.

The chain links TRBV11-3 to TRBJ2-3; TRBD1 might be the D (5 bases). CDR3 length: 14 amino acids. In germline, CDR1 is SGHNT, CDR2 YENEEA. Deletions cut 1 base from V and 4 bases from J, with 9 bases between. The CDR3 bases are TGTGCCAGCAGCTTAGGACAGATGGCAGATACGCAGTATTTT. Protein: CASSLGQMADTQYF.

V gene TRBV30 combines with J gene TRBJ2-3, with a weak D call TRBD2 (7 bases). V lost 3 bases and J lost 2, with 9 bases in between. Germline V lookup: CDR1 GTSNPN, CDR2 SVGIG (reference sequence). The CDR3 sequence is 13 residues long. The CDR3, as DNA: TGTGCCTGGAGGGGGGGGCACACAGATACGCAGTATTTT. Its protein product is CAWRGGHTDTQYF.

The chain has TRBV10-3 and TRBJ1-5; D is uncertain. V was trimmed by 8 bases and J by 1 base, leaving 12 bases between them. The CDR3 runs 14 residues. CDR1 and CDR2 (germline): ENHRY, SYGVKD. As DNA, the CDR3 is TGTGCCATCGGCGGGAATCGAAGCAATCAGCCCCAGCATTTT. Amino acid sequence: CAIGGNRSNQPQHF.

The V gene is TRBV19, the J gene TRBJ2-1, with unresolved D. The V gene lost 3 bases and the J gene lost 7 bases, with 10 bases spanning the gap. Germline V gives CDR1 LNHDA, CDR2 SQIVND (reference sequence). CDR3 length equals 13 residues. The CDR3 DNA reads TGTGCCAGTAGTATCCACGGCGGAAATGAGCAGTTCTTC. Translating gives CASSIHGGNEQFF.

The J gene is TRBJ1-2, the V gene TRBV28, with 9 bases matching TRBD1. The CDR3 spans 14 residues. Per the germline V gene, CDR1 is MDHEN and CDR2 is SYDVKM. Trimming removed 6 bases from V and 7 bases from J; junction bases left unmatched: 9. DNA of the CDR3: TGTGCCAGCAGCTTGACAGGGGGTGCGATTGGCTACACCTTC. It specifies CASSLTGGAIGYTF.

The chain couples TRBV28 to TRBJ1-5; a possible D gene is TRBD1 (5 bases). The CDR3 has 16 amino acids. The germline V gene encodes CDR1 MDHEN and CDR2 SYDVKM. V shed 6 bases and J shed 4 bases, with 19 bases lying between them. The CDR3 spells CASRGARRGGNQPQHF. In DNA, the CDR3 is TGTGCCAGCAGGGGAGCGAGGAGGGGAGGGAATCAGCCCCAGCATTTT.

The V and J genes are TRBV28 and TRBJ2-6; no firm D call. Germline loops: CDR1 MDHEN, CDR2 SYDVKM. V shed 8 bases and J shed 0 bases, with 5 bases lying between them. The CDR3 is made up of 13 amino acids. CDR3 DNA: TGTGCCAGCCTTTCCTCTGGGGCCAACGTCCTGACTTTC. It codes for CASLSSGANVLTF.

This chain uses TRBV10-1 with TRBJ1-1; the D gene is possibly TRBD1 (6 bases). There are 12 residues in the CDR3. V was trimmed by 10 bases and J by 7 bases, leaving 16 bases between them. From germline, CDR1 is WNHNN and CDR2 SYGVQD (reference sequence). This chain's CDR3 is CANEAPGVEAFF. CDR3 nucleotides: TGCGCCAACGAAGCCCCAGGGGTTGAAGCTTTCTTT.

The chain couples TRBV28 to TRBJ1-5; no clear D gene. This CDR3 has 14 amino acids. V was shortened by 6 bases and J by 4 bases, with 13 bases between the two germline ends. Per the germline V gene, CDR1 is MDHEN and CDR2 is SYDVKM. CDR3 in amino acids: CASRPVRRNQPQHF. The CDR3 region has the DNA TGTGCCAGCAGACCAGTCAGAAGAAATCAGCCCCAGCATTTT.

This clone was seen once. CDR3 residues: CATSRGDLTGYEQYF. CDR3 coding DNA: TGTGCCACCAGCAGAGGGGACCTGACAGGGTACGAGCAGTACTTC. The chain uses TRBV15 and TRBJ2-7; TRBD1 agrees at 7 bases. Trimming took 1 base from V and 4 from J; bases not matched to a gene: 7. Germline CDR1 is LNHNV and CDR2 is YYDKDF (reference sequence). The CDR3 covers 15 residues.

The V call is TRBV2, the J call TRBJ2-7; TRBD1 matches at 7 bases. This CDR3 region has 13 residues. J was trimmed by 7 bases and V by 6 bases; bases with no gene match: 9. In germline, CDR1 is SNHLY, CDR2 FYNNEI. This chain's CDR3 is CASRSGGVREQYF. CDR3 nucleotide sequence: TGTGCCAGCAGATCAGGGGGTGTGCGGGAGCAGTACTTC.

The genes are TRBV7-9 and TRBJ1-6, with D unclear. The germline V and J ends were trimmed by 2 bases and 13 bases, with 15 bases remaining between them. Looked up from germline, CDR1 is SEHNR and CDR2 is FQNEAQ (reference sequence). The CDR3 length is 14 residues. In DNA form, the CDR3 reads TGTGCCAGCAGCTTAAATGGAGCAGCTAAGCCCCTCCACTTT. This translates into CASSLNGAAKPLHF. Full variable domain (missing parts from reference TRBV7-9 and TRBJ1-6): DTGVSQNPRHKITKRGQNVTFRCDPISEHNRLYWYRQTLGQGPEFLTYFQNEAQLEKSRLLSDRFSAERPKGSFSTLEIQRTEQGDSAMYLCASSLNGAAKPLHFGNGTRLTVT.

This chain connects TRBV28 to TRBJ2-1; the D is unclear. Germline loops: CDR1 MDHEN, CDR2 SYDVKM. CDR3 size: 14 residues. Trimming pared 6 bases from V and 7 bases from J, leaving 16 bases between. CDR3 sequence: CASSAIVIANEQFF. As DNA, the CDR3 is TGTGCCAGCAGCGCTATAGTCATTGCTAATGAGCAGTTCTTC.

The rearrangement joins TRBV25-1 to TRBJ1-6; no reliable D call. Germline CDR1 is MGHDK and CDR2 is SYGVNS. Trimming took 6 bases from V and 7 from J, leaving 13 bases between them. This CDR3 has 14 amino acids. The CDR3 coding sequence is TGTGCCAGCAGACTGAGCGGGAGGAATTCACCCCTCCACTTT. Translated: CASRLSGRNSPLHF.

The chain joins TRBV18 to TRBJ1-1; D remains unclear. CDR1 and CDR2 (germline): KGHSH, LQKENI. Trimming shortened V by 2 bases and J by 0 bases, and 13 bases separated the two germline ends. The CDR3 is 16 residues long. CDR3 sequence (DNA): TGTGCCAGCTCACCAGAGAAGGGAGCCTTGAACACTGAAGCTTTCTTT. It specifies CASSPEKGALNTEAFF. The full variable domain, rest sourced from reference TRBV18 and TRBJ1-1, is NAGVMQNPRHLVRRRGQEARLRCSPMKGHSHVYWYRQLPEEGLKFMVYLQKENIIDESGMPKERFSAEFPKEGPSILRIQQVVRGDSAAYFCASSPEKGALNTEAFFGQGTRLTVV.

CDR3 protein: CASSLEGGYTGELFF. In DNA, the CDR3 is TGTGCCAGCAGTTTAGAGGGGGGGTACACCGGGGAGCTGTTTTTT. The chain uses TRBV27 and TRBJ2-2, with D perhaps matching TRBD2 (7 bases). The germline V gene encodes CDR1 MNHEY and CDR2 SMNVEV (reference sequence). This CDR3 is built from 15 residues. V gave up 2 bases and J gave up 3 bases, with 10 bases separating them.